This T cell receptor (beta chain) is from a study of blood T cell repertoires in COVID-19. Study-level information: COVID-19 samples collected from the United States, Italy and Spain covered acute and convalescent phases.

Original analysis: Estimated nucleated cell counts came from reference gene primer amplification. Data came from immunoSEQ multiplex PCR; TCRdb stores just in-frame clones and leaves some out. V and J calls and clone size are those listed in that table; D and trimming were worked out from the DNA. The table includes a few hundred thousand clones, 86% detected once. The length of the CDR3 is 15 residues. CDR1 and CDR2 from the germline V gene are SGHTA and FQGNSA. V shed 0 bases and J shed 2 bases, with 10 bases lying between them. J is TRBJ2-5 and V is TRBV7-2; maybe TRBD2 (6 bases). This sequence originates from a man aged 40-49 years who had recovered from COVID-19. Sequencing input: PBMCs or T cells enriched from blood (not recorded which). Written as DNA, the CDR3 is TGTGCCAGCAGCTTAGCGGGAAGCGGGCAAGAGACCCAGTACTTC. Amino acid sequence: CASSLAGSGQETQYF.